The clone carrying this TCR beta chain was observed a few times. Antigen specificity is unknown. Germline CDR1 SGHTA, CDR2 FQGNSA. J gave up 4 bases and V 4 bases, and 9 bases lay outside the gene matches. The CDR3 runs to 15 residues. The data are from a study of T-cell memory formation after mild COVID-19. Study-level findings and limits: Memory sampled before infection contained some responding clones, suggesting cross-reactive memory joined. Second-wave clones with a day 37 peak had unconfirmed SARS-CoV-2 specificity.

TCRdb independently ran MiXCR on the 5' RACE reads; one entry per CDR3 protein. Of just over 300,000 distinct CDR3 sequences listed, roughly a fifth are singletons. The sequenced sample was PBMCs or a T cell subset sorted from them (not recorded which). This chain uses TRBV7-2 with TRBJ2-7; 8 bases match TRBD1. The sequence came from a man between 18 and 35 years old who had mild COVID-19 (a few samples of this study predate the infection). Cell type and time point are not known. The CDR3 loop is CASSYRRGLGYEQYV. The CDR3 coding sequence is TGTGCCAGCAGCTATCGCAGGGGGCTTGGGTACGAGCAGTACGTC.